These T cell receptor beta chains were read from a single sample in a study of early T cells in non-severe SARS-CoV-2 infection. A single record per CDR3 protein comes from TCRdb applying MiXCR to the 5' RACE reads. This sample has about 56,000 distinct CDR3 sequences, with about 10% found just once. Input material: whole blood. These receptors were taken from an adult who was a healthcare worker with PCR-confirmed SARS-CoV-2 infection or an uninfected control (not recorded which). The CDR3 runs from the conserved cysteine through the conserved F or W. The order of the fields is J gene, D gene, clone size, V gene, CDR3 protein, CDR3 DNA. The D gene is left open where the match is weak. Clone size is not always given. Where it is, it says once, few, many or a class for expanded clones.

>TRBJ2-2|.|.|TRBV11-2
CASSRENTGELFF
TGTGCCAGCAGCCGGGAGAACACCGGGGAGCTGTTTTTT
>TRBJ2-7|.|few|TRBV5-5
CASSGAGRVNYEQYF
TGTGCCAGCAGCGGGGCCGGAAGGGTAAACTACGAGCAGTACTTC
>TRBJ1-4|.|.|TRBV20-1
CSARGVKEKLFF
TGCAGTGCTCGGGGGGTGAAAGAAAAACTGTTTTTT
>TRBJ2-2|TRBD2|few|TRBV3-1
CASSARGATGELFF
TGTGCCAGCAGCGCGCGGGGGGCGACCGGGGAGCTGTTTTTT
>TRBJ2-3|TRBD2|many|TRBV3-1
CASSPRRGRASGDTQYF
TGTGCCAGCAGCCCGCGTCGAGGGAGGGCCTCGGGAGATACGCAGTATTTT
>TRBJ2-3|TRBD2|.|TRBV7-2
CASSLGALAGGYTQYF
TGTGCCAGCAGCTTAGGGGCACTAGCGGGAGGATATACGCAGTATTTT
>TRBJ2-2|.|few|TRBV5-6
CASSLLLRWGTNTGELFF
TGTGCCAGCAGCTTGTTATTACGGTGGGGGACGAACACCGGGGAGCTGTTTTTT
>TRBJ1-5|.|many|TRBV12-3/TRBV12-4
CASSSHRVRNQPQHF
TGTGCCAGCAGTTCCCACAGGGTTCGCAATCAGCCCCAGCATTTT
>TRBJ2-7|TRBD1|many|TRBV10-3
CAISGTGSSYEQYF
TGTGCCATCAGTGGGACAGGGTCATCCTACGAGCAGTACTTC
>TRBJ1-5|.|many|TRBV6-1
CASSQVLSNQPQHF
TGTGCCAGCAGCCAGGTACTCTCGAATCAGCCCCAGCATTTT
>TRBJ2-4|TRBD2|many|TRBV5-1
CASSLASGSAKGIQYF
TGCGCCAGCAGCTTAGCTAGCGGGAGTGCCAAAGGGATTCAGTACTTC
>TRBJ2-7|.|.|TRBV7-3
CASSKQGGNEQYF
TGTGCCAGCAGCAAGCAGGGGGGGAACGAGCAGTACTTC
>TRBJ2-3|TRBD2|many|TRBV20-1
CSARGLAGGDTDTQYF
TGCAGTGCTAGGGGGCTAGCGGGAGGTGACACAGATACGCAGTATTTT
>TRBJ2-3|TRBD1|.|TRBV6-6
CASKAGTGSGTDTQYF
TGTGCCAGCAAGGCCGGGACAGGGAGTGGCACAGATACGCAGTATTTT
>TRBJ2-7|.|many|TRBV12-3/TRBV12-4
CASSLVVQYPYEQYF
TGTGCCAGCAGTTTAGTAGTCCAGTATCCCTACGAGCAGTACTTC
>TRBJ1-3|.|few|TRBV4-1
CASSQPDGGNTIYF
TGCGCCAGCAGCCAACCTGACGGAGGAAACACCATATATTTT
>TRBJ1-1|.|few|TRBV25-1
CASSDPSNTEAFF
TGTGCCAGCAGTGACCCGAGTAACACTGAAGCTTTCTTT
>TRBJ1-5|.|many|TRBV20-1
CSARELNLGQNQPQHF
TGCAGTGCTAGAGAGTTAAACCTCGGACAGAATCAGCCCCAGCATTTT
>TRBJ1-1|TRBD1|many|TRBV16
CASSQWGQGRPTEAFF
TGTGCCAGCAGCCAATGGGGACAGGGCAGGCCCACTGAAGCTTTCTTT
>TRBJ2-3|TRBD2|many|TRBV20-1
CSAGGVTSGSADTQYF
TGCAGTGCTGGGGGGGTGACTAGCGGGAGCGCAGATACGCAGTATTTT
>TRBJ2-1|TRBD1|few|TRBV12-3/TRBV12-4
CASSLGQGVHNEQFF
TGTGCCAGCAGCTTGGGACAGGGAGTCCACAATGAGCAGTTCTTC
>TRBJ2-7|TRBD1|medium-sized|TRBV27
CASSLYDGTGGGEQYF
TGTGCCAGCAGTTTATACGATGGGACAGGGGGCGGCGAGCAGTACTTC
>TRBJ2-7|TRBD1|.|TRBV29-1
CSVLLEQGLHEQYF
TGCAGCGTCCTCCTTGAACAGGGGCTCCACGAGCAGTACTTC
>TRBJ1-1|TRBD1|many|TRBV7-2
CASSLLPGGTEAFF
TGTGCCAGCAGCCTTCTGCCAGGGGGCACTGAAGCTTTCTTT
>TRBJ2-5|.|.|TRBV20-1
CSAKKRDQETQYF
TGCAGTGCAAAGAAGCGGGACCAAGAGACCCAGTACTTC
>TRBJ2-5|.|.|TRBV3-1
CASSQDWAQETQYF
TGTGCCAGCAGCCAAGATTGGGCTCAAGAGACCCAGTACTTC
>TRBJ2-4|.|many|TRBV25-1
CASSPSSDSVGKNIQYF
TGTGCCAGCAGTCCATCCAGTGACAGTGTGGGCAAAAACATTCAGTACTTC
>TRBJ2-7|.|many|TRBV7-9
CASSSDAQFQGYEQYF
TGTGCCAGCAGCTCCGACGCGCAGTTTCAGGGCTACGAGCAGTACTTC
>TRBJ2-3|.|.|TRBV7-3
CASSGGGRSTDTQYF
TGTGCCAGCAGCGGAGGCGGGCGGAGCACAGATACGCAGTATTTT
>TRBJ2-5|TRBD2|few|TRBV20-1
CSARGTSEGTQYF
TGCAGTGCTAGAGGGACTAGCGAGGGGACCCAGTACTTC
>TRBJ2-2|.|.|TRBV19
CASSIGWTPRGGELFF
TGTGCCAGTAGTATAGGGTGGACACCACGAGGCGGGGAGCTGTTTTTT
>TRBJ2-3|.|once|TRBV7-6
CASSSPFSTDTQYF
TGTGCCAGCAGCTCACCCTTCTCCACAGATACGCAGTATTTT
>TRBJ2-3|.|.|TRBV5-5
CASSQSQGPDTQYF
TGTGCCAGCAGCCAATCACAGGGTCCAGATACGCAGTATTTT
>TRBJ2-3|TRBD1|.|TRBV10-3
CAISGGQGRMDTQYF
TGTGCCATCAGTGGTGGACAGGGGAGGATGGATACGCAGTATTTT
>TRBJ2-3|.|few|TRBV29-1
CSVLTATDTQYF
TGCAGCGTTCTCACCGCTACAGATACGCAGTATTTT
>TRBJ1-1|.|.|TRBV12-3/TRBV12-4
CASSPGNTEAFF
TGTGCCAGCAGTCCCGGGAACACTGAAGCTTTCTTT